This T cell receptor (beta chain) originates from a study of cytomegalovirus exposure and HLA in healthy donors. Study details: Later analysis reported that the approximately 130 validation repertoires shared the platform of the roughly 670 first-cohort repertoires.

Concerning this clone: Its specificity is not known.

Using immunoSEQ multiplex PCR, the repertoire was profiled, and TCRdb retains in-frame clones only, with some absent. The sample holds roughly 220,000 clones, over 80% seen once. The CDR3 sequence is 19 residues long. Losses at the gene ends were 0 bases for V and 3 bases for J; bases not matched to a gene: 9. Germline CDR1 reads LNHDA; CDR2 reads SQIVND (reference sequence). Findings and caveats of the study: Usually a TCR sequence was rare, but some public TCRs were found in many donors.

The TCR was taken from a woman younger than 30 in good health and CMV-seronegative. The chain links TRBV19 to TRBJ2-7; TRBD2 matches 15 bases. Source material: PBMCs. The CDR3 nucleotides read TGTGCCAGTAGTATAGAGGCAGGGACTAGCGGGAGGATTATCTACGAGCAGTACTTC. Its translation: CASSIEAGTSGRIIYEQYF.